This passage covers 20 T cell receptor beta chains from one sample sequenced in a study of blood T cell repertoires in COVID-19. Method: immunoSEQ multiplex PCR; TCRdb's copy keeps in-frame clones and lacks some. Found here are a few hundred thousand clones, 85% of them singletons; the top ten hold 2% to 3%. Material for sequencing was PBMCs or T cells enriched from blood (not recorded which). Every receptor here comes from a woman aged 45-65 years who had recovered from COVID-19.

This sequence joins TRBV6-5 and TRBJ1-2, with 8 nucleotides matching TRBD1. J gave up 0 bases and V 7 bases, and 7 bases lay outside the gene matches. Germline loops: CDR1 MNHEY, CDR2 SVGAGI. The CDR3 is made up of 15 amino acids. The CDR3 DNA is TGTGCCAGCACCGGGACAGGACGTACTAACTATGGCTACACCTTC. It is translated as CASTGTGRTNYGYTF.

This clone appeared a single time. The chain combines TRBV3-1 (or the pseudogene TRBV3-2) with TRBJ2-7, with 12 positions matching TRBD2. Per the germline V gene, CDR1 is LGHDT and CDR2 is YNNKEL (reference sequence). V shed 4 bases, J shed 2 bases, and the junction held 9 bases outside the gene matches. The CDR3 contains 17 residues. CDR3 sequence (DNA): TGTGCCAGCAGCCGGTCGACTAGCGGGAGTTTCCCCTACGAGCAGTACTTC. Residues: CASSRSTSGSFPYEQYF.

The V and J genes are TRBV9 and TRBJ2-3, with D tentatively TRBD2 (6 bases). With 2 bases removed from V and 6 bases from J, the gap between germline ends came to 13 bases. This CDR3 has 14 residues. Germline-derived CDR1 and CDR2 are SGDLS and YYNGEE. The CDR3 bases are TGTGCCAGCAGCGTTGCCGGGAGTGTGGATACGCAGTATTTT. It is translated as CASSVAGSVDTQYF.

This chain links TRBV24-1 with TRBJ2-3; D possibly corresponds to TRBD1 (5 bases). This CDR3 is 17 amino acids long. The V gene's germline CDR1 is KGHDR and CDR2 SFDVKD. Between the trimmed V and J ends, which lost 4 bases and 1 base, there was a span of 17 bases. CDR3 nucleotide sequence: TGTGCCACCAGTGACCGTCGACGGCTACAGGGCACAGATACGCAGTATTTT. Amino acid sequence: CATSDRRRLQGTDTQYF.

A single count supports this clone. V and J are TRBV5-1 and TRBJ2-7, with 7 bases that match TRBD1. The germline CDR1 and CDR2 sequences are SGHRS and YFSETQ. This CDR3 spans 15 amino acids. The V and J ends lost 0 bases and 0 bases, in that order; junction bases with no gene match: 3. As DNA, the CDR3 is TGCGCCAGCAGCTTGGGGACAGGAGCCTCCTACGAGCAGTACTTC. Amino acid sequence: CASSLGTGASYEQYF. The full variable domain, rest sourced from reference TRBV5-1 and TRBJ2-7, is KAGVTQTPRYLIKTRGQQVTLSCSPISGHRSVSWYQQTPGQGLQFLFEYFSETQRNKGNFPGRFSGRQFSNSRSEMNVSTLELGDSALYLCASSLGTGASYEQYFGPGTRLTVT.

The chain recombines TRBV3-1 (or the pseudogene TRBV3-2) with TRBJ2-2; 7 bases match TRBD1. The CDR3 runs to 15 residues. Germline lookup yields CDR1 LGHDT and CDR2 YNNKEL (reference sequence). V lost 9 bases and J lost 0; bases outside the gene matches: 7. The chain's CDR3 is CASNRGLSNTGELFF. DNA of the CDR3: TGTGCCAGTAATAGGGGGCTGTCGAACACCGGGGAGCTGTTTTTT.

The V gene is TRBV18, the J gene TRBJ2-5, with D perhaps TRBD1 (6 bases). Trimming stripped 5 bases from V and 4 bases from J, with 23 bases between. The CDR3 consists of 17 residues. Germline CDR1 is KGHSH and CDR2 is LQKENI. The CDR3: CASSSLSGVNLRETQYF. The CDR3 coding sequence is TGTGCCAGCTCATCACTTTCAGGGGTTAATTTACGAGAGACCCAGTACTTC.

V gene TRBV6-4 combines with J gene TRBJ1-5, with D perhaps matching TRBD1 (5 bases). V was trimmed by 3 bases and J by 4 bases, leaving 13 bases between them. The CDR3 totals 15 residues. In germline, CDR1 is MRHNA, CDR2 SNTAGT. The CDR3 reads CASSEAPGGNQPQHF. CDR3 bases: TGTGCCAGCAGTGAGGCCCCGGGGGGGAATCAGCCCCAGCATTTT.

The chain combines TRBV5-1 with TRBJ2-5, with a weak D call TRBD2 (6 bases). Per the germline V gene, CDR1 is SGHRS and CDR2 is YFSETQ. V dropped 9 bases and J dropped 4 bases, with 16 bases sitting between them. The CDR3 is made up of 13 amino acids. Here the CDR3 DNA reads TGCGCCACTTCGGGACTCACCGGAGAGACCCAGTACTTC. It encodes CATSGLTGETQYF. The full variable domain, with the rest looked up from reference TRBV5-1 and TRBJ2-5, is KAGVTQTPRYLIKTRGQQVTLSCSPISGHRSVSWYQQTPGQGLQFLFEYFSETQRNKGNFPGRFSGRQFSNSRSEMNVSTLELGDSALYLCATSGLTGETQYFGPGTRLLVL.

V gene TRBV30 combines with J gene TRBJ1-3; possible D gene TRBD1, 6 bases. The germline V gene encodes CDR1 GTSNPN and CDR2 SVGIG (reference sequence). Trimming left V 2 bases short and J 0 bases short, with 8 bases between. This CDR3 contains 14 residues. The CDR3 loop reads CAWSIGGSGNTIYF. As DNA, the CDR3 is TGTGCCTGGAGTATAGGGGGCTCTGGAAACACCATATATTTT. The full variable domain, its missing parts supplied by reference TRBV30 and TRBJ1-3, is SQTIHQWPATLVQPVGSPLSLECTVEGTSNPNLYWYRQAAGRGLQLLFYSVGIGQISSEVPQNLSASRPQDRQFILSSKKLLLSDSGFYLCAWSIGGSGNTIYFGEGSWLTVV.

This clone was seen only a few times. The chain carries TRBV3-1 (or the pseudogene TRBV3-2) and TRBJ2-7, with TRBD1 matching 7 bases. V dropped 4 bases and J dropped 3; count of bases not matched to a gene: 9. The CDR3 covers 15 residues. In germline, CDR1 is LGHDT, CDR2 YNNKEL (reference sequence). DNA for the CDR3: TGTGCCAGCAGCCGCCTCCGGGACAGTGTCTACGAGCAGTACTTC. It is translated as CASSRLRDSVYEQYF.

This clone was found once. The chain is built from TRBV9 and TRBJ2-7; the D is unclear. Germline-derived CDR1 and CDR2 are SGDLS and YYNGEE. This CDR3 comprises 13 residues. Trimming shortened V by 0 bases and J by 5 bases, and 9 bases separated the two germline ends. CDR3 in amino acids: CASSVGQFHEQYF. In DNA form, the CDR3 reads TGTGCCAGCAGCGTAGGCCAGTTCCACGAGCAGTACTTC.

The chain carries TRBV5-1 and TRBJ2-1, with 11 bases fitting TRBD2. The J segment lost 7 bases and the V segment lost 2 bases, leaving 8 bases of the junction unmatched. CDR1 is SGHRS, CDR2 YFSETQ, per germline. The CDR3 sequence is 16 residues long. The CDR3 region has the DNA TGCGCCAGCAGCTTCCTCCTAGCGGGGGGATATAATGAGCAGTTCTTC. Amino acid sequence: CASSFLLAGGYNEQFF.

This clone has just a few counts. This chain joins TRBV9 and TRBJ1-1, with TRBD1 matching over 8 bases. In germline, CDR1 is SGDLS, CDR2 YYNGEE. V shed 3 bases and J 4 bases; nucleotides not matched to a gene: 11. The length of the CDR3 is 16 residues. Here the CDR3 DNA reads TGTGCCAGCAGCGCCGTAACCGCCGGGACAGGCACTGAAGCTTTCTTT. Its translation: CASSAVTAGTGTEAFF.

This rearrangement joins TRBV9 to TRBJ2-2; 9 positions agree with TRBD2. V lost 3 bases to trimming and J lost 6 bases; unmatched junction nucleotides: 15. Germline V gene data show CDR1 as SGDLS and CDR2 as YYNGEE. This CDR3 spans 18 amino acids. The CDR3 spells CASSAPVSGSVQSGELFF. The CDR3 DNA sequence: TGTGCCAGCAGCGCGCCAGTTAGCGGGAGCGTCCAATCCGGGGAGCTGTTTTTT.

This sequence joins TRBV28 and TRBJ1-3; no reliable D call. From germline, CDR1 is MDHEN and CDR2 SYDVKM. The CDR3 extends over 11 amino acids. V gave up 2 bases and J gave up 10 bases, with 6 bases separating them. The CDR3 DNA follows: TGTGCCAGCAGTTTACTGACAACCATATATTTT. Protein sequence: CASSLLTTIYF.

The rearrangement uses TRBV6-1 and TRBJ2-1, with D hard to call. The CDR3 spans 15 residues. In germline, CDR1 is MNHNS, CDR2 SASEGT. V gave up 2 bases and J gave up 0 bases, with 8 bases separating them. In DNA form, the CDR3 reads TGTGCCAGCAGTGAAAATCCAGGCTCCTACAATGAGCAGTTCTTC. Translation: CASSENPGSYNEQFF.

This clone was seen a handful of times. CDR3 DNA sequence: TGTGCCAGCAGCACGAGGGCTACGAACACCGGGGAGCTGTTTTTT. It encodes CASSTRATNTGELFF. The rearrangement links TRBV9 to TRBJ2-2; TRBD2 is a possible D gene (5 bases). The V end lost 4 bases, the J end lost 0 bases, and 10 bases lay between the germline ends. The CDR3 spans 15 residues. Germline CDR1 reads SGDLS; CDR2 reads YYNGEE.

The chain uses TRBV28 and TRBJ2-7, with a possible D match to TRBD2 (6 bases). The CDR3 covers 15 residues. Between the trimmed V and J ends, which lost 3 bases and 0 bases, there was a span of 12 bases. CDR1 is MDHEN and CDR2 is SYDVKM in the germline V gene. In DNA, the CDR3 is TGTGCCAGCAGTTTGCTCGGGAGAAGCTCCTACGAGCAGTACTTC. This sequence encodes CASSLLGRSSYEQYF. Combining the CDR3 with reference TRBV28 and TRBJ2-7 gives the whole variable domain DVKVTQSSRYLVKRTGEKVFLECVQDMDHENMFWYRQDPGLGLRLIYFSYDVKMKEKGDIPEGYSVSREKKERFSLILESASTNQTSMYLCASSLLGRSSYEQYFGPGTRLTVT.

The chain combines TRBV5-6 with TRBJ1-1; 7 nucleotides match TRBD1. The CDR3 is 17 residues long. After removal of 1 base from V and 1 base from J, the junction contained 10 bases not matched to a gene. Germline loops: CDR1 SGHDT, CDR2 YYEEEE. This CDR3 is CASSLSKGGLPNTEAFF. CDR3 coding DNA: TGTGCCAGCAGCTTGTCTAAAGGGGGCCTACCGAACACTGAAGCTTTCTTT.